Following are 26 T cell receptor beta chains from one sample sequenced in a study of neurological immune-mediated disorders. Via MiXCR, TCRdb re-called the 5' RACE reads, giving one row per CDR3 protein. The repertoire consists of 50,000 to 70,000 distinct CDR3 sequences, with 12% occurring once and the leading ten covering about 10%. Source material: PBMCs. These receptors all stem from a woman in her fifties or sixties with HTLV-1-associated myelopathy (HAM/TSP).

This clonotype was counted many times. The rearrangement joins TRBV12-3 or TRBV12-4 to TRBJ2-1; 8 bases line up with TRBD2. V was clipped by 5 bases and J by 6 bases; unmatched bases: 6. There are 14 residues in the CDR3. The CDR3, as DNA: TGTGCCAGCAGTCTGGGACTAGTAGTCAATGAGCAGTTCTTC. Translating gives CASSLGLVVNEQFF.

Ten or more counts support this clonotype. The genes are TRBV29-1 and TRBJ2-7; unclear D gene. CDR1 is SQVTM, CDR2 ANQGSEA, per germline. The CDR3 sequence is 15 residues long. Trimming left V 0 bases short and J 0 bases short, with 12 bases between. The CDR3 loop reads CSVEEFAVHSYEQYF. CDR3 sequence (DNA): TGCAGCGTTGAAGAATTTGCGGTCCACTCCTACGAGCAGTACTTC.

In its sample, this clonotype was seen once. The V call is TRBV7-2, the J call TRBJ2-7; D remains ambiguous. V gave up 5 bases and J gave up 4 bases, with 6 bases separating them. Germline CDR1 is SGHTA and CDR2 is FQGNSA. The CDR3 has 11 amino acids. The CDR3 nucleotides are TGTGCCAGCAGCATCGGATACGAGCAGTACTTC. Residues: CASSIGYEQYF.

As concerns this clonotype: A much larger clonotype is one base distant, so this may be a read error. V is TRBV5-1 and J is TRBJ2-5, with D maybe TRBD1 (6 bases). Germline CDR1 is SGHRS and CDR2 is YFSETQ. The CDR3 is 13 residues long. As DNA, the CDR3 is TGCGCCAGCAGCCCAACAGGGAGAGAGACCCAGAACTTC. This encodes CASSPTGRETQNF.

This clonotype was seen repeatedly, ten times or more. This sequence joins TRBV20-1 and TRBJ1-1; D is perhaps TRBD1 (6 bases). The ends were cut back, 3 bases at V and 1 base at J, with 9 bases in the middle. The CDR3 contains 13 residues. CDR1 is DFQATT, CDR2 SNEGSKA, per germline (reference sequence). The CDR3 bases are TGCAGTGCTAGTGACAGGCCGAACACTGAAGCTTTCTTT. Its translation is CSASDRPNTEAFF.

V gene TRBV5-1 combines with J gene TRBJ2-3, with 14 bases that match TRBD2. J gave up 5 bases and V 9 bases, and 8 bases lay outside the gene matches. Germline V gives CDR1 SGHRS, CDR2 YFSETQ. This CDR3 contains 15 residues. The CDR3 DNA sequence: TGCGCCAACTGCCCCGGACTAGCGGGAGGAGATACGCAGTATTTT. It translates to CANCPGLAGGDTQYF.

This clonotype appeared many times. This sequence joins TRBV4-1 and TRBJ1-5; a weak D match, TRBD1 (5 bases). V was shortened by 5 bases and J by 3 bases, with 11 bases between the two germline ends. This CDR3 spans 14 amino acids. The germline CDR1 and CDR2 sequences are MGHRA and YSYEKL. The CDR3 nucleotides read TGCGCCAGCAGCTCCGGGGCTCCCAATCAGCCCCAGCATTTT. Encoded protein: CASSSGAPNQPQHF.

This clonotype was found many times. This chain connects TRBV6-5 to TRBJ1-1; no reliable D call. Germline CDR1 reads MNHEY; CDR2 reads SVGAGI. This CDR3 is 13 amino acids long. V lost 6 bases and J 1 base, leaving 9 bases between the germline ends. The DNA for the CDR3 is TGTGCCAGCAGAGGAGTTGGGAACACTGAAGCTTTCTTT. Translating it yields CASRGVGNTEAFF.

This clonotype was seen at least ten times. The chain employs TRBV20-1 and TRBJ2-3; 12 nucleotides line up with TRBD2. Germline lookup yields CDR1 DFQATT and CDR2 SNEGSKA (reference sequence). V was pared by 4 bases and J by 6 bases, with 5 bases of the junction left unmatched. CDR3 length equals 14 residues. CDR3 amino acids: CSAMTSGRLDTQYF. CDR3 in DNA: TGCAGTGCTATGACTAGCGGGAGATTGGATACGCAGTATTTT.

In this sample, this clonotype turned up many times. This chain connects TRBV27 to TRBJ1-4; 7 nucleotides line up with TRBD1. There are 14 residues in the CDR3. Germline V gene sequence: CDR1 MNHEY, CDR2 SMNVEV (reference sequence). Unmatched junction bases numbered 5, after V lost 2 bases and J lost 8 bases. CDR3 residues: CASSLGQESEKLFF. The CDR3 DNA follows: TGTGCCAGCAGTTTAGGACAGGAGTCCGAAAAACTGTTTTTT.

The table lists this clonotype with many counts. This sequence joins TRBV3-1 and TRBJ2-6; the match to TRBD1 covers 8 bases. Germline V gives CDR1 LGHDT, CDR2 YNNKEL (reference sequence). This CDR3 region has 15 residues. V gave up 4 bases and J gave up 2 bases; unmatched junction bases: 1. The CDR3 sequence is CASSPGGTGANVLTF. In DNA, the CDR3 is TGTGCCAGCAGCCCAGGGGGCACTGGGGCCAACGTCCTGACTTTC.

Turning to this clonotype: Sequence at one end of the junction differs from germline and may be a read error. The chain is built from TRBV28 and TRBJ2-2; TRBD1 agrees at 9 bases. Germline V gene lookup returns CDR1 MDHEN and CDR2 SYDVKM. This CDR3 region has 15 residues. The CDR3 spells CASSKTGGGSGALFF. CDR3 coding DNA: TGTGCCAGCAGTAAAACAGGGGGCGGATCCGGGGCGCTGTTTTTT.

This clonotype has ten or more counts. J is TRBJ2-1 and V is TRBV5-1, with TRBD1 matching over 7 bases. The CDR3 sequence is 15 residues long. Germline CDR1 reads SGHRS; CDR2 reads YFSETQ. The V gene end was trimmed by 0 bases and the J gene end by 5 bases; junction bases not matched to a gene: 5. Here the CDR3 reads CASSLEPGGHNEQFF. The CDR3 nucleotides are TGCGCCAGCAGCTTGGAGCCAGGGGGACACAATGAGCAGTTCTTC.

V and J are TRBV18 and TRBJ2-7, with 7 bases aligning to TRBD1. The CDR3 is 15 amino acids. Germline CDR1 and CDR2: KGHSH and LQKENI. V shed 0 bases and J 1 base; nucleotides not matched to a gene: 3. The CDR3 region has the DNA TGTGCCAGCTCACCACCACCGGGACAGTCCTACGAGCAGTACTTC. Residues: CASSPPPGQSYEQYF.

This clonotype was seen ten or more times. The CDR3 nucleotides read TGCAGTGCTAAAGGTGGGAACACTGAAGCTTTCTTT. It codes for CSAKGGNTEAFF. The chain carries TRBV20-1 and TRBJ1-1; D call uncertain. V lost 4 bases to trimming and J lost 1 base, with 7 bases between them. In germline, CDR1 is DFQATT, CDR2 SNEGSKA (reference sequence). This CDR3 spans 12 amino acids.

This clonotype was seen repeatedly, ten times or more. The chain recombines TRBV24-1 with TRBJ2-1; D unresolved. Germline values: CDR1 KGHDR, CDR2 SFDVKD. Trimming cost V 5 bases and J 0 bases, with 16 bases left between them. The CDR3 covers 17 residues. CDR3 amino acids: CATSATHSLSSYNEQFF. The CDR3 DNA reads TGTGCCACCAGTGCCACCCATTCCCTCAGCTCCTACAATGAGCAGTTCTTC.

At least ten counts were recorded for this clonotype. The chain uses TRBV5-6 and TRBJ2-3; 14 bases line up with TRBD2. Losses at the gene ends were 4 bases for V and 3 bases for J; bases not matched to a gene: 13. The CDR3 is 19 residues long. Germline V CDR1 and CDR2: SGHDT, YYEEEE. The CDR3 spells CASSPGTSGSFLGTDTQYF. The CDR3 DNA reads as TGTGCCAGCAGCCCCGGGACTAGCGGGAGTTTTCTGGGAACAGATACGCAGTATTTT. The full variable domain, completed using reference TRBV5-6 and TRBJ2-3, is DAGVTQSPTHLIKTRGQQVTLRCSPKSGHDTVSWYQQALGQGPQFIFQYYEEEERQRGNFPDRFSGHQFPNYSSELNVNALLLGDSALYLCASSPGTSGSFLGTDTQYFGPGTRLTVL.

This clonotype came up many times. The chain employs TRBV20-1 and TRBJ1-2; D possibly corresponds to TRBD1 (5 bases). CDR3 size: 14 residues. Germline loops: CDR1 DFQATT, CDR2 SNEGSKA (reference sequence). Trimming stripped 0 bases from V and 5 bases from J, with 13 bases between. Here the CDR3 DNA reads TGCAGTGCTAGAGATGGGGGGGGGTATTATGGCTACACCTTC. It specifies CSARDGGGYYGYTF.

There are many counts of this clonotype. This chain uses TRBV6-5 with TRBJ1-2; D gene uncertain. Trimming stripped 6 bases from V and 8 bases from J, with 19 bases between. Looked up from germline, CDR1 is MNHEY and CDR2 is SVGAGI. The CDR3 extends over 14 amino acids. The chain's CDR3 is CASSPAHMSGGYTF. The CDR3 nucleotides read TGTGCCAGCAGCCCGGCCCACATGAGTGGAGGCTACACCTTC.

J is TRBJ2-5 and V is TRBV5-1; 8 bases match TRBD2. The CDR3 has 16 amino acids. Germline V gene sequence: CDR1 SGHRS, CDR2 YFSETQ. V shed 4 bases, J shed 5 bases, and the junction held 13 bases outside the gene matches. In nucleotides, the CDR3 is TGCGCCAGCAGCCCGGACGGGCTAGCGGGCTGGGAGACCCAGTACTTC. Amino acid sequence: CASSPDGLAGWETQYF.

This clonotype has ten or more counts. V is TRBV20-1 and J is TRBJ2-1; D is possibly TRBD2 (5 bases). Deletions cut 3 bases from V and 2 bases from J, with 11 bases between. The CDR3 is 14 amino acids. The germline V gene encodes CDR1 DFQATT and CDR2 SNEGSKA (reference sequence). CDR3 residues: CSARGRNTYNEQFF. The CDR3 region has the DNA TGCAGTGCTAGGGGGAGAAATACCTACAATGAGCAGTTCTTC.

This clonotype was seen at least ten times. The rearrangement joins TRBV7-9 to TRBJ2-7; TRBD2 matches at 14 bases. CDR1 and CDR2 from the germline V gene are SEHNR and FQNEAQ (reference sequence). V trimming: 10 bases; J trimming: 3 bases; junction bases outside the gene matches: 5. This CDR3 is built from 14 residues. CDR3 protein: CATGTSGSSYEQYF. CDR3 nucleotide sequence: TGTGCCACAGGGACTAGCGGGAGTAGCTACGAGCAGTACTTC.

This clonotype was detected ten times or more. The V call is TRBV2, the J call TRBJ1-5; D gene ambiguous. Germline V gene sequence: CDR1 SNHLY, CDR2 FYNNEI. The V end was cut by 4 bases, the J end by 6 bases, with 16 bases between. CDR3 length: 15 amino acids. As DNA, the CDR3 is TGTGCCAGCAGTGGAACCCAAGGCAGGCTTCAGCCCCAGCATTTT. Amino acid sequence: CASSGTQGRLQPQHF.

Worth noting for this clonotype: Germline and junction disagree at one end, which may indicate a read error. The CDR3 here is CASSLEPPGTSEHFF. CDR3 nucleotides: TGTGCCAGCAGCTTAGAACCCCCCGGGACTAGCGAGCATTTCTTC. V gene TRBV11-2 combines with J gene TRBJ2-1, with 10 bases fitting TRBD2. Germline lookup yields CDR1 SGHAT and CDR2 FQNNGV. The CDR3 length is 15 residues. The full variable domain, completed using reference TRBV11-2 and TRBJ2-1, is EAGVAQSPRYKIIEKRQSVAFWCNPISGHATLYWYQQILGQGPKLLIQFQNNGVVDDSQLPKDRFSAERLKGVDSTLKIQPAKLEDSAVYLCASSLEPPGTSEHFFGPGTRLTVL.

This clonotype was observed many times. The V gene is TRBV29-1, the J gene TRBJ2-7; a possible D gene is TRBD1 (6 bases). Germline loops: CDR1 SQVTM, CDR2 ANQGSEA. V was trimmed by 7 bases and J by 3 bases, leaving 13 bases between them. The CDR3 covers 12 residues. CDR3 sequence: CSARGRVYEQYF. The CDR3 DNA follows: TGCAGCGCCAGGGGTAGGGTCTACGAGCAGTACTTC.

The table lists this clonotype with many counts. The V gene is TRBV5-1, the J gene TRBJ1-5; no clear D gene. The CDR3 is 18 amino acids. Germline V gene data show CDR1 as SGHRS and CDR2 as YFSETQ. V shed 0 bases and J shed 2 bases, with 18 bases lying between them. The CDR3 DNA is TGCGCCAGCAGCTTGGCGGATGGAATGGGTCCTGGCAATCAGCCCCAGCATTTT. Protein: CASSLADGMGPGNQPQHF.